This T cell receptor (beta chain) was sequenced in a study of cytomegalovirus exposure and HLA in healthy donors listed by TCRdb under 2017. In the study overall: In an earlier analysis of roughly 590 of the donors, approximately 300 Gb of sequence data and 100 million or so unique TCR beta sequences from about 179 million T cells were reported. In addition to the first cohort of around 670 subjects, a separate validation cohort of under 150 different subjects was used. To predict cytomegalovirus infection status, the study combined high-throughput TCR immunosequencing, statistical association of individual TCRs with disease status, and machine learning. Using immunosequencing, the study profiled T cell repertoires from about 610 subjects and related those repertoires to cytomegalovirus serostatus. Every repertoire in the discovery cohort had been generated on one and the same sequencing platform. The aim of the study was to test whether cataloging public T cell receptors could identify signatures of past pathogen exposure. In the later analysis, no new phenotypic data were used to find candidate immune exposures; instead, reliance was placed on TCR beta sequences and their occurrence across donors. Among the approximately 400 genotyped donors, around 81% belonged to the genetic ancestry cluster associated with self-reported Caucasian donors. On average, around 240,000 unique TCR beta nucleotide sequences were sequenced per donor among about 400 genotyped donors of the cohort, with roughly 20% of those sequences being non-productive. The number of typed donors differed by locus: roughly 620-630 for A, B, C, DRB1 and DQB1; approximately 530 for DQA1; around 580 for DPA1; and roughly 450 for DPB1. A later genetic analysis took genome-wide SNP genotypes for about 65% of the roughly 670 donors and used that subset as a discovery cohort. A later analysis re-examined previously published TCR beta repertoires from around 670 donors and added high-resolution HLA genotyping to investigate patterns of TCR occurrence. Donor age, sex, ethnicity and CMV serostatus were compiled alongside the repertoire data. Because of strong linkage in the cohort, roughly five DR-DQ haplotypes were treated as single units for association and clustering. Both class I and class II loci were covered by HLA typing, at four-digit resolution. About 300 gigabases of sequencing data and roughly 81 million unique TCR sequences made up an early release that covered 500 to 700 HLA-typed donors. An earlier analysis of several hundred of the donors applied high-throughput TCR beta sequencing to assess whether each TCR beta V gene segment acted as functional or pseudogenic.

Reading the germline V gene gives CDR1 MNHEY and CDR2 SVGAGI. The CDR3, from cysteine to phenylalanine, totals 13 residues. CDR3 DNA is the only sequence kept; it has 39 bases, read in frame from the first base. The junction shows trimming of 6 bases on V and 0 bases on J, plus 7 bases between the germline ends. In total, approximately 700 healthy bone marrow donors made up the cohort. At the time of sampling, every cohort member was nominally healthy, though immune exposures that went unrecorded were likely present. The donor was CMV seronegative and was included in the group of several hundred seronegative cohort members. Each donor provided a peripheral blood sample, and peripheral blood mononuclear cells were used for TCR beta sequencing. The Qiagen DNeasy Blood Extraction Kit was used to extract genomic DNA from the blood cell samples. Findings and caveats that apply to the study as a whole: The presence/absence analyses assumed that sequencing depth was roughly uniform across donors, and that assumption may not be true. A later analysis found that HLA-associated TCR beta chains were more clonally expanded and had lower generation probabilities than equally common non-associated chains. In an earlier analysis of around 600 of the donors, most TCR beta V segments were observed in productive rearrangements about 87% or about 30% of the time, broadly matching IMGT annotations. Because HLA typing was missing for some donors at each locus, association tests included only the typed subset. A later analysis found that most CMV-associated TCR beta chains appeared HLA-restricted, with HLA associations seemingly driven largely by CMV exposure. A later analysis reported that several top co-occurrence clusters appeared linked to parvovirus B19, influenza, CMV and Epstein-Barr virus. V-gene and J-gene trimming of TCR beta chains was associated with a missense DCLRE1C variant in a later genetic analysis, and the association was replicated in an independent cohort. A later analysis associated 16,951 TCR beta sequences with specific HLA alleles at a false discovery rate of 0.05. A group of highly shared sequence variants was considered likely to be a technical artifact of the sequencing pipeline. According to a later analysis, TCR association rates differed among HLA loci, with DRB1 alleles showing the most associated TCRs and HLA-C alleles showing the fewest. Cytomegalovirus status was reported to be diagnosed by the classifier with high specificity and sensitivity in both the original and validation cohorts. According to a later genetic analysis, donors in an Asian-associated ancestry cluster had fewer N-insertions in productive TCRs than the approximately 650-donor mean. Because counts were too low, about 18 rarely observed V segments, including chromosome 9 orphons, were left out of the earlier analysis of a few hundred of the donors. The authors suggested that the approach could potentially be generalized to other disease states and immunological phenotypes. Correlated functional status among segregating V segments might be attributable to linkage disequilibrium, but an unknown experimental factor could not be ruled out. CMV serostatus was the only immune exposure information available for the cohort. In the study, around 160 TCR beta chains were listed as associated with cytomegalovirus. In vitro tests confirmed that a few of the cytomegalovirus-associated TCR beta chains recognize cytomegalovirus antigens. When HLA alleles, especially DR and DQ, strongly co-occurred, attributing TCR associations to individual alleles was difficult. Some IMGT-functional V segments, including TRBV6-2 and TRBV6-3, could not be distinguished by the 87-base-pair reads and were therefore excluded. A further reported finding was that TCR beta sequences accurately predicted the HLA-A and HLA-B alleles for most subjects in the first cohort. Only TCR beta chains were sequenced in this cohort, and the absence of alpha or paired-chain data limited detectable features. Most TCR sequences were seen in very few donors, while some public TCRs were found in many individuals.

In the case of this clone: The antigen it binds to is not known. Per-base quality was not reported, and no clone a single base away is much larger than it.

Libraries were prepared through the immunoSEQ multiplex PCR assay. For the multiplex PCR, a mixture combining 60 forward primers for TCR Vbeta segments and 13 reverse primers for TCR Jbeta segments was used. A multiplex PCR assay on genomic DNA amplified the CDR3 region of rearranged TCR beta genes. On the Illumina HiSeq System, the amplified TCR beta libraries were sequenced as 87-base-pair reads. In the original analysis: Across the roughly 600 repertoires, a later analysis counted around 80 million unique TCR beta chains, around 11 million of which were shared by at least two donors. Raw reads were error-corrected and collapsed into unique sequences with a nearest-neighbor algorithm that merged closely related sequences to remove PCR and sequencing errors. V, D and J gene segments were assigned by aligning CDR3 sequences to IMGT reference sequences. For a sequence to be retained, at least a six-nucleotide match to both a V gene segment and a J gene segment was required. A rearrangement was called productive if the CDR3 had no stop codons and remained in frame with V and J, and every other rearrangement was called non-productive. CDR3 was defined by IMGT convention, running from the second conserved V-encoded cysteine to the conserved J-encoded phenylalanine. In an earlier analysis of 587 of the donors, sequences lacking an unambiguous match to a single V gene segment were excluded. An earlier analysis of around 600 of the donors classified V segments as functional when productive rearrangements were above 56.7% and as segregating when the standard deviation between donors was above 5%. A statistical classification framework was built for diagnosing cytomegalovirus status from the catalog of TCR beta chain sequences. In a later analysis, TCR nucleotide sequences were compared against IMGT/GENE-DB human TR gene sequences so that V and J genes could be assigned. A later analysis assigned CDR3 sequences and most-parsimonious VDJ recombination scenarios with the TCRdist pipeline. A later analysis defined each TCR beta chain by its CDR3 amino acid sequence plus V-gene family, and excluded reads lacking a unique V-gene family. As a way to deal with suspected cross-contamination and a sequencing artifact, a later analysis dropped 450 to 600 nucleotide sequences that were highly shared and had low generation probability. For each public chain, a later analysis derived a clonal expansion index from normalized ranks of inferred template counts within each repertoire. A later analysis computed generation probabilities with a VDJ recombination model fitted to out-of-frame rearrangements, and checked the results against IGoR. Hypergeometric tests were used in a later analysis to score TCR-TCR, TCR-HLA and TCR-CMV co-occurrence, with a repertoire-size bias correction applied to the TCR pairs. To estimate false discovery rates, a later analysis permuted the HLA or CMV assignments 20 times. A later analysis grouped co-occurring TCRs with DBSCAN, adding TCRdist sequence similarity when clustering within HLA-allele-positive subsets. Repertoires with fewer than 30,000 or more than 120,000 public chains were left out of co-occurrence clustering, as were five repertoires with anomalous nucleotide sharing. The table comes from immuneACCESS by way of TCRdb, which keeps in-frame sequences with V and J called. Part of the clones is missing from these tables; in studies checked, under half for an unresolved V gene and the rest for unknown reasons. That table supplies the V and J calls and clone size; D and trimming were determined from the DNA. The sample has under 200,000 clones on record, approximately 70% of them singletons. The top ten hold 1.8% of the sample.

Specimen: PBMCs. This TCR derives from a woman aged 25 to 39 in good health and CMV-seronegative. Rearrangement joined TRBV6-5 to TRBJ2-3, and TRBD2 may be the D gene, going by 6 matching bases. At the DNA level, the sequence is TGTGCCAGCAGACGGGGGAGCACAGATACGCAGTATTTT. This sequence encodes CASRRGSTDTQYF.